Listed below are T cell receptor beta chains from one sample, sequenced in a study of T cell repertoires in ileal Crohn's disease. Some clones are missing from TCRdb's copy, which holds only in-frame ones; the method was immunoSEQ multiplex PCR. This table has some 30,000 clones, 81% appearing once. The specimen was ileal tissue. These receptors all stem from an adult with Crohn's disease. Each CDR3 is given with its conserved first and last residue. Fields, in order: clone size, J gene, V gene, D gene, CDR3 protein, CDR3 DNA. The D gene is left open where the match is weak. The listing skips clone size in some rows; elsewhere it reads once, few, many or a size class.

-,TRBJ1-4,TRBV4-3,TRBD1,CASSQGTGGSNEKLFF,TGCGCCAGCAGCCAAGGGACAGGGGGCTCGAATGAAAAACTGTTTTTT
-,TRBJ2-3,TRBV5-1,-,CASTRGALLSTDTQYF,TGCGCCAGCACCAGGGGGGCACTCCTAAGCACAGATACGCAGTATTTT
-,TRBJ2-2,TRBV19,-,CASSPRTNTGELFF,TGTGCCAGTAGTCCGCGTACGAACACCGGGGAGCTGTTTTTT
once,TRBJ1-1,TRBV30,TRBD1,CAWSRGLNTEAFF,TGTGCCTGGAGTAGGGGGCTGAACACTGAAGCTTTCTTT
-,TRBJ1-3,TRBV4-3,-,CASSQGTVSSGNTIYF,TGCGCCAGCAGCCAAGGAACGGTGAGCTCTGGAAACACCATATATTTT
few,TRBJ2-3,TRBV4-1,-,CASSQVGSWRDTQYF,TGCGCCAGCAGCCAAGTCGGGTCGTGGCGGGATACGCAGTATTTT
-,TRBJ2-1,TRBV5-1,TRBD2,CASSPGLAGGEQFF,TGCGCCAGCAGCCCGGGACTAGCGGGGGGCGAACAGTTCTTC
-,TRBJ1-1,TRBV2,-,CAQKMNTEAFF,TGTGCCCAGAAAATGAACACTGAAGCTTTCTTT
-,TRBJ1-1,TRBV6-5,-,CAATKQGGTEAFF,TGTGCCGCTACCAAACAGGGCGGCACTGAAGCTTTCTTT
-,TRBJ2-1,TRBV18,-,CASSPQAVTGSIMNEQFF,TGTGCCAGCTCACCCCAGGCCGTAACAGGGTCAATTATGAATGAGCAGTTCTTC
-,TRBJ1-1,TRBV29-1,TRBD1,CSGHGQGGTEAFF,TGCAGCGGACACGGACAGGGAGGAACTGAAGCTTTCTTT
-,TRBJ1-6,TRBV2,-,CASSEEARAGNSPLHF,TGTGCCAGCAGTGAGGAGGCTCGGGCTGGTAATTCACCCCTCCACTTT
-,TRBJ1-6,TRBV4-3,-,CASSTHRDYNSPLHF,TGCGCCAGCAGCACCCACAGGGATTATAATTCACCCCTCCACTTT
-,TRBJ1-1,TRBV6-5,-,CASSWGRNTEAFF,TGTGCCAGCAGTTGGGGGCGTAACACTGAAGCTTTCTTT
few,TRBJ1-4,TRBV5-4,-,CASSLQATNEKLFF,TGTGCCAGCAGCTTGCAGGCAACTAATGAAAAACTGTTTTTT
-,TRBJ2-1,TRBV5-1,TRBD2,CASSLTISGTYNEQFF,TGCGCCAGCAGCTTGACCATTAGCGGGACCTACAATGAGCAGTTCTTC
-,TRBJ1-4,TRBV5-1,-,CASSSGGSNEKLFF,TGCGCCAGCAGCTCGGGAGGTTCTAATGAAAAACTGTTTTTT
-,TRBJ2-7,TRBV29-1,-,CSVVANSYEQYF,TGCAGCGTTGTAGCCAACTCCTACGAGCAGTACTTC
-,TRBJ1-5,TRBV5-1,-,CASSPLGSTGTSSNQPQHF,TGCGCCAGCAGCCCCCTTGGGTCGACAGGAACGTCTAGCAATCAGCCCCAGCATTTT
-,TRBJ1-6,TRBV11-2,TRBD1,CASSLWGQSPLHF,TGTGCCAGCAGCCTTTGGGGACAGTCACCCCTCCACTTT
few,TRBJ1-1,TRBV7-8,-,CASKGVGTEAFF,TGTGCCAGCAAGGGAGTTGGTACTGAAGCTTTCTTT
-,TRBJ1-1,TRBV30,-,CAWSVRGGKGEAFF,TGTGCCTGGAGTGTCAGGGGAGGGAAAGGTGAAGCTTTCTTT
once,TRBJ2-1,TRBV7-9,TRBD2,CASSFGRGGTNEQFF,TGTGCCAGCAGCTTCGGGCGGGGGGGCACCAATGAGCAGTTCTTC
-,TRBJ1-5,TRBV7-2,TRBD1,CASSSWTGLYSNQPQHF,TGTGCCAGCAGCTCGTGGACAGGGCTATATAGCAATCAGCCCCAGCATTTT
few,TRBJ2-3,TRBV6-1,TRBD2,CASSLAGAGGDTQYF,TGTGCCAGCAGTTTAGCGGGGGCCGGGGGAGATACGCAGTATTTT
-,TRBJ1-1,TRBV12-1,-,CASSLQGVNTEAFF,TGTGCCAGCAGCTTACAGGGAGTGAACACTGAAGCTTTCTTT
-,TRBJ1-2,TRBV6-5,-,CASRDGIGRYTF,TGTGCCAGCAGAGATGGAATCGGCAGGTACACCTTC
once,TRBJ1-2,TRBV19,-,CASRARGGENYGYTF,TGTGCCAGTAGAGCCCGGGGGGGCGAGAACTATGGCTACACCTTC
-,TRBJ2-3,TRBV19,-,CASSILLSTDTQYF,TGTGCCAGTAGTATTCTCCTCAGCACAGATACGCAGTATTTT
-,TRBJ1-6,TRBV9,-,CASSVVPDSPLHF,TGTGCCAGCAGCGTAGTCCCGGATTCACCCCTCCACTTT
-,TRBJ2-2,TRBV5-1,-,CASKFRNTGELFF,TGCGCCAGCAAGTTTAGGAACACCGGGGAGCTGTTTTTT
-,TRBJ2-6,TRBV30,-,CAWSVPLSGANVLTF,TGTGCCTGGAGTGTACCCCTATCTGGGGCCAACGTCCTGACTTTC
-,TRBJ1-4,TRBV7-9,-,CASSRSSGGNNEKLFF,TGTGCCAGCAGCCGATCATCCGGGGGTAATAATGAAAAACTGTTTTTT
-,TRBJ1-5,TRBV29-1,-,CSVRTAGTNQPQHF,TGCAGCGTTCGAACGGCAGGTACCAATCAGCCCCAGCATTTT
few,TRBJ1-2,TRBV21-1,-,CASNTRRLSTGSNYGYTF,TGTGCCAGCAACACCCGTCGATTATCGACAGGGAGTAACTATGGCTACACCTTC
-,TRBJ1-4,TRBV29-1,-,CSAQWTVSGEKLFF,TGCAGCGCCCAATGGACAGTCAGTGGTGAAAAACTGTTTTTT
-,TRBJ2-7,TRBV10-2,-,CASTDSKSSRVTAYEQYF,TGCGCCAGCACAGACAGCAAGTCCTCTAGGGTTACGGCCTACGAGCAGTACTTC
-,TRBJ1-1,TRBV2,-,CASSENLATEAFF,TGTGCCAGCAGTGAAAATTTAGCGACTGAAGCTTTCTTT
-,TRBJ2-5,TRBV6-6,-,CASSYSGIQETQYF,TGTGCCAGCAGTTATTCGGGGATCCAAGAGACCCAGTACTTC
-,TRBJ1-2,TRBV25-1,-,CASSDPRTVTSYTF,TGTGCCAGCAGTGATCCCCGGACAGTCACGAGCTACACCTTC
-,TRBJ2-1,TRBV7-9,TRBD1,CASILRDRGVYEQFF,TGTGCCAGCATCCTTAGGGACAGGGGGGTCTATGAGCAGTTCTTC
few,TRBJ1-2,TRBV6-5,-,CATSVGEANYGYTF,TGTGCCACCTCGGTAGGGGAAGCTAACTATGGCTACACCTTC
-,TRBJ2-7,TRBV7-9,-,CASSLSPQGSSYEQYF,TGTGCCAGCAGCTTATCTCCGCAGGGGAGCTCCTACGAGCAGTACTTC
-,TRBJ1-6,TRBV4-3,TRBD1,CASSQDHAAGGNSPLHF,TGCGCCAGCAGCCAAGATCATGCGGCAGGGGGTAATTCACCCCTCCACTTT
-,TRBJ2-1,TRBV9,-,CASSVQAGSYNEQFF,TGTGCCAGCAGCGTACAGGCGGGCTCCTACAATGAGCAGTTCTTC
-,TRBJ2-7,TRBV18,-,CASSRGETYEQYF,TGTGCCAGCTCCCGGGGAGAAACCTACGAGCAGTACTTC
-,TRBJ2-3,TRBV6-5,-,CASSEGQGSDTQYF,TGTGCCAGCAGTGAAGGCCAGGGGTCAGATACGCAGTATTTT
-,TRBJ1-4,TRBV27,-,CASSPRPRLNEKLFF,TGTGCCAGCAGTCCTCGACCCAGACTTAATGAAAAACTGTTTTTT
-,TRBJ2-7,TRBV27,TRBD1,CASSFLGGQGAKQYF,TGTGCCAGCAGTTTTCTGGGGGGACAGGGGGCAAAGCAGTACTTC
few,TRBJ1-1,TRBV18,-,CASSPGQVNTEAFF,TGTGCCAGCTCACCGGGACAAGTGAACACTGAAGCTTTCTTT
-,TRBJ1-6,TRBV4-3,TRBD1,CASSQSRTGVFHSPLHF,TGCGCCAGCAGCCAATCCCGGACAGGGGTATTTCATTCACCCCTCCACTTT
-,TRBJ2-1,TRBV11-3,TRBD1,CASSPRWGTGLDEQFF,TGTGCCAGCAGCCCTCGGTGGGGGACAGGGCTGGATGAGCAGTTCTTC